The rows below give T cell receptor beta chains drawn from one sample of a study of blood T cell repertoires in COVID-19. TCRdb's copy holds only in-frame clones and misses some; the assay was immunoSEQ multiplex PCR. The table includes approximately 170,000 clones, around nine tenths detected once. Sequencing was done on a sample of peripheral blood. These receptor sequences come from a woman older than 75 with COVID-19, enrolled during active disease. CDR3s include the opening cysteine and the closing phenylalanine or tryptophan. A D gene is named only where the DNA matches it firmly. Expanded clones are given a class, and other clones once, few, many or no size at all.

TRBJ2-1,TRBD2,TRBV28,NA,CASSQGGTRYNEQFF,TGTGCCAGCAGCCAAGGGGGGACTAGATACAATGAGCAGTTCTTC
TRBJ1-4,NA,TRBV28,NA,CASSPLQTVEKLFF,TGTGCCAGCAGTCCCCTCCAGACAGTTGAAAAACTGTTTTTT
TRBJ1-5,TRBD1,TRBV19,NA,CASSEQGTGQPQHF,TGTGCCAGTAGTGAACAGGGGACGGGCCAGCCCCAGCATTTT
TRBJ1-5,TRBD1,TRBV5-5,NA,CASSPQGANQPQHF,TGTGCCAGCAGCCCACAGGGGGCGAATCAGCCCCAGCATTTT
TRBJ1-1,NA,TRBV3-1/TRBV3-2,NA,CASSQGIENTEAFF,TGTGCCAGCAGCCAAGGCATAGAGAACACTGAAGCTTTCTTT
TRBJ2-1,NA,TRBV29-1,NA,CSATNGNEQFF,TGCAGCGCGACAAATGGCAATGAGCAGTTCTTC
TRBJ1-2,NA,TRBV19,once,CASSIAGNYGYTF,TGTGCCAGTAGTATAGCCGGGAACTATGGCTACACCTTC
TRBJ2-5,NA,TRBV5-1,NA,CASSLAEQETQYF,TGCGCCAGCAGCTTGGCAGAACAAGAGACCCAGTACTTC
TRBJ1-3,NA,TRBV19,NA,CASSIVTGLSGNTIYF,TGTGCCAGTAGTATAGTGACAGGCCTCTCTGGAAACACCATATATTTT
TRBJ1-4,NA,TRBV20-1,NA,CVGATNEKLFF,TGCGTAGGAGCAACTAATGAAAAACTGTTTTTT
TRBJ2-1,NA,TRBV7-6,NA,CASSARDTGEQFF,TGTGCCAGCAGCGCCAGGGACACCGGTGAGCAGTTCTTC
TRBJ1-5,NA,TRBV2,NA,CASSGRGTQPQHF,TGTGCCAGCAGCGGAAGGGGTACTCAGCCCCAGCATTTT
TRBJ1-1,TRBD1,TRBV28,NA,CASSSGQDYEAFF,TGTGCCAGCAGTTCCGGACAGGATTACGAAGCTTTCTTT
TRBJ1-1,TRBD1,TRBV9,NA,CARSQTGQGRGEAFF,TGTGCCCGCAGTCAAACCGGACAGGGCAGGGGAGAAGCTTTCTTT
TRBJ2-4,NA,TRBV6-1,few,CASSGRADLKKAKNIQYF,TGTGCCAGCAGTGGCAGGGCCGATCTTAAGAAAGCCAAAAACATTCAGTACTTC
TRBJ2-7,NA,TRBV6-5,NA,CASSYSSGLSYEQYF,TGTGCCAGCAGTTACTCGTCTGGACTCTCCTACGAGCAGTACTTC
TRBJ2-1,NA,TRBV11-1,once,CASSPGNHEQFF,TGTGCCAGCAGCCCCGGGAACCATGAGCAGTTCTTC
TRBJ1-6,NA,TRBV14,NA,CASSQETANSPLHF,TGTGCCAGCAGCCAAGAGACAGCTAATTCACCCCTCCACTTT
TRBJ1-2,NA,TRBV24-1,NA,CATSLRGDGYTF,TGTGCCACATCCCTCCGGGGAGATGGCTACACCTTC
TRBJ2-2,NA,TRBV5-1,NA,CASSPEGGLTGELFF,TGCGCCAGCAGCCCGGAGGGGGGGCTCACCGGGGAGCTGTTTTTT
TRBJ2-7,NA,TRBV5-1,NA,CATTRPSGFYEQYF,TGCGCCACAACCCGCCCCAGCGGGTTCTACGAGCAGTACTTC
TRBJ2-1,TRBD1,TRBV6-1,NA,CASSELSGTGAYNEQFF,TGTGCCAGCAGTGAATTGTCTGGGACAGGGGCTTACAATGAGCAGTTCTTC
TRBJ2-3,NA,TRBV5-1,NA,CASSLEFGLHTDTQYF,TGCGCCAGCAGCTTGGAGTTTGGCTTGCACACAGATACGCAGTATTTT
TRBJ2-7,TRBD2,TRBV28,NA,CASSLTGGVYEQYF,TGTGCCAGCAGTTTAACGGGAGGAGTCTACGAGCAGTACTTC
TRBJ1-1,NA,TRBV10-3,NA,CAIRGGLMNTEAFF,TGTGCCATCCGGGGGGGGCTAATGAACACTGAAGCTTTCTTT
TRBJ1-4,TRBD1,TRBV6-5,NA,CASSPDRFGEKLFF,TGTGCCAGCAGTCCGGACAGGTTCGGGGAAAAACTGTTTTTT
TRBJ2-2,TRBD1,TRBV19,NA,CASSINGDRTNTGELFF,TGTGCCAGTAGTATAAATGGGGACAGGACCAACACCGGGGAGCTGTTTTTT
TRBJ2-1,NA,TRBV9,NA,CASSPQGRKQFF,TGTGCCAGCAGCCCACAGGGTAGGAAGCAGTTCTTC
TRBJ2-1,NA,TRBV19,NA,CASSIGGGNEQFF,TGTGCCAGTAGTATAGGAGGGGGAAATGAGCAGTTCTTC
TRBJ2-7,NA,TRBV3-1/TRBV3-2,NA,CASWAGSPYEQYF,TGTGCCAGTTGGGCCGGTTCGCCCTACGAGCAGTACTTC
TRBJ1-2,TRBD1,TRBV25-1,NA,CASSVGTGGNYGYTF,TGTGCCAGCAGTGTGGGGACAGGGGGTAACTATGGCTACACCTTC
TRBJ1-4,NA,TRBV9,NA,CASSKLGGSNEKLFF,TGTGCCAGCAGTAAACTGGGGGGGTCTAATGAAAAACTGTTTTTT
TRBJ2-3,NA,TRBV6-5,NA,CASRPQASSTDTQYF,TGTGCCAGCAGACCCCAAGCGAGTAGCACAGATACGCAGTATTTT
TRBJ1-4,NA,TRBV14,NA,CASSQYQLPTNEKLFF,TGTGCCAGCAGCCAGTACCAACTGCCAACTAATGAAAAACTGTTTTTT
TRBJ2-5,TRBD2,TRBV19,NA,CASSTGTSGSETQYF,TGTGCCAGTAGTACCGGGACTAGCGGGAGTGAGACCCAGTACTTC
TRBJ2-1,TRBD1,TRBV19,NA,CATAPGQTYNEQFF,TGTGCCACAGCCCCGGGACAGACCTACAATGAGCAGTTCTTC
TRBJ1-4,NA,TRBV2,NA,CASNGEVREKLFF,TGTGCCAGCAACGGGGAGGTCCGCGAAAAACTGTTTTTT
TRBJ2-3,NA,TRBV29-1,NA,CSANGGDMLYF,TGCAGCGCAAATGGCGGAGATATGTTGTATTTT
TRBJ2-2,NA,TRBV28,NA,CASRYGAGELFF,TGTGCCAGCAGGTACGGGGCCGGGGAGCTGTTTTTT
TRBJ1-1,NA,TRBV5-6,few,CASSLGQQNTEAFF,TGTGCCAGCAGCTTGGGACAGCAGAACACTGAAGCTTTCTTT
TRBJ2-3,NA,TRBV4-2,NA,CASSQDIGGGTDTQYF,TGTGCCAGCAGCCAAGATATTGGGGGCGGCACAGATACGCAGTATTTT
TRBJ2-3,NA,TRBV19,few,CASSMGAGMGDTQYF,TGTGCCAGTAGTATGGGCGCGGGGATGGGAGATACGCAGTATTTT
TRBJ2-1,NA,TRBV5-1,NA,CASSLDLSREQFF,TGCGCCAGCAGCTTGGACCTCTCACGGGAGCAGTTCTTC
TRBJ1-6,NA,TRBV7-2,NA,CASSLVDNSPLHF,TGTGCCAGCAGCTTGGTAGATAATTCACCCCTCCACTTT
TRBJ1-2,NA,TRBV15,NA,CATSRGQLGALGYTF,TGTGCCACCAGCAGAGGACAGCTTGGGGCCCTTGGCTACACCTTC
TRBJ1-4,TRBD1,TRBV27,NA,CASSSTGIGLEKLFF,TGTGCCAGCAGTTCGACAGGGATAGGGTTAGAAAAACTGTTTTTT
TRBJ2-7,TRBD2,TRBV2,NA,CASTRLANTYEQYF,TGTGCCAGCACTCGACTAGCGAATACCTACGAGCAGTACTTC
TRBJ1-4,NA,TRBV5-1,NA,CASSSVGDNEKLFF,TGCGCCAGCAGCTCGGTCGGTGATAATGAAAAACTGTTTTTT
TRBJ2-2,NA,TRBV7-6,NA,CASSLRSPANTGELFF,TGTGCCAGCAGCCTCCGTTCCCCCGCGAACACCGGGGAGCTGTTTTTT
TRBJ1-3,NA,TRBV6-5,NA,CASSRGQTSGNTIYF,TGTGCCAGCAGCCGTGGACAGACCTCTGGAAACACCATATATTTT
TRBJ2-2,TRBD1,TRBV5-6,NA,CASSHTRGRGDTGELFF,TGTGCCAGCAGCCACACAAGGGGGCGCGGAGACACCGGGGAGCTGTTTTTT
TRBJ1-1,NA,TRBV27,once,CASSLGETNTEAFF,TGTGCCAGCAGTTTAGGAGAGACGAACACTGAAGCTTTCTTT
TRBJ2-5,NA,TRBV10-3,NA,CAISVKETQYF,TGTGCCATCAGTGTAAAAGAGACCCAGTACTTC